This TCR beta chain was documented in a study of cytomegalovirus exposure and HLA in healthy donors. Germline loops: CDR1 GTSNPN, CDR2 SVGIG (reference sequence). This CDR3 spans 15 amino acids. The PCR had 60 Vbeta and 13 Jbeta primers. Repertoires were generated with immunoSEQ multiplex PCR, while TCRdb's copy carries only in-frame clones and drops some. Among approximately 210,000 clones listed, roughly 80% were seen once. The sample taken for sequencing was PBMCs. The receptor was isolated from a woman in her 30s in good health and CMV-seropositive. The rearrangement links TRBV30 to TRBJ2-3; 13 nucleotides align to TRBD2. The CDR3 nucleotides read TGTGCTCGGACTAGCGGGGGCTATCGCACAGATACGCAGTATTTT. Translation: CARTSGGYRTDTQYF.